This T cell receptor beta chain emerged from a study of response to subunit inactivated influenza vaccine (dated by TCRdb to between 2018 and 2020). Describing the broader study: Deep quantitative profiling of the T cell receptor repertoire was used in the study to follow responses to a trivalent subunit inactivated influenza vaccine. On the study overall, not on this receptor specifically: According to the authors, only a limited number of new T cells may be recruited by each seasonal influenza vaccination.

Library prep was done by RT-PCR. For sequencing, an Illumina HiSeq 2500 was employed. TCRdb cleaned the public reads at Q25 with fastp, built clones with MiXCR and kept in-frame beta chains. Rows are unified per CDR3 protein, each entry keeping the most common DNA and genes. Recorded for this sample are roughly 500,000 distinct CDR3 sequences; roughly 23% of them occurred a single time. The ten largest clones represent about 1.9% of the sample. From the germline V gene, CDR1 is SNHLY and CDR2 is FYNNEI. The CDR3 covers 15 residues, taking in both the cysteine and the phenylalanine. Only the CDR3 region is kept as DNA, spanning 45 bases read in frame from base 1. Here V drops 5 bases and J drops 1 base, and the junction holds 7 bases not matched to any gene. For this clonotype: The specificity of this receptor is unknown. Nothing much larger sits one base from this clone, and base qualities are not available.

The sequence was collected from a man aged 45-60 years who received an inactivated influenza vaccine. Donor details come from another sample of the same person, matched by shared clones. The sequence links TRBV2 to TRBJ2-5, with 7 junctional bases fitting TRBD1. Sample: CD4+ T cells sorted from PBMCs, taken about 5 days after vaccination. The CDR3 protein sequence reads: CASSQETGSQETQYF. The nucleotide sequence is TGTGCCAGCAGTCAGGAGACAGGGAGCCAAGAGACCCAGTACTTC.